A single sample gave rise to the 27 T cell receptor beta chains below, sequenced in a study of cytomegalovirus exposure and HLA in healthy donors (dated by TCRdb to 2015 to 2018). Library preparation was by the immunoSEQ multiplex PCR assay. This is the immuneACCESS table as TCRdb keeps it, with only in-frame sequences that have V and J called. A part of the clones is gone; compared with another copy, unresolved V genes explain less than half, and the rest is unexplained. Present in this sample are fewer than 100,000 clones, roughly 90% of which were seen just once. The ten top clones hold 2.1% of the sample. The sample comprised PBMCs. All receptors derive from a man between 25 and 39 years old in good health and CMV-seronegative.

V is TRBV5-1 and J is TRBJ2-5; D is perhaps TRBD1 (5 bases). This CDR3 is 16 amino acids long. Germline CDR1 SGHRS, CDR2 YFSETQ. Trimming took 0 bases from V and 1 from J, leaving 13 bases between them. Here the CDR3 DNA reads TGCGCCAGCAGCTTGGGGTTGGGGCAGCGCCAAGAGACCCAGTACTTC. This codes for CASSLGLGQRQETQYF.

CDR3 DNA sequence: TGTGCCAGCAGCCCGGCGGAAGGCGGTGGTAGAAGGTTTTTT. Its protein product is CASSPAEGGGRRFF. The rearrangement uses TRBV5-4 and TRBJ1-4; D is undetermined. CDR3 size: 14 residues. The V gene lost 4 bases and the J gene lost 16 bases, with 23 bases spanning the gap. Germline-derived CDR1 and CDR2 are SGHNT and YYREEE (reference sequence).

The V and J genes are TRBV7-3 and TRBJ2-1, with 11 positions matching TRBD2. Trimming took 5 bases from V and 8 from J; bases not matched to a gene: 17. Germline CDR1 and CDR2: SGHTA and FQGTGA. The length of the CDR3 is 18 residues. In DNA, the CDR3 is TGTGCCAGCAGCCCACGGACTAGCGGGTGGGGTCCTGTTGATGAGCAGTTCTTC. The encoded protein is CASSPRTSGWGPVDEQFF.

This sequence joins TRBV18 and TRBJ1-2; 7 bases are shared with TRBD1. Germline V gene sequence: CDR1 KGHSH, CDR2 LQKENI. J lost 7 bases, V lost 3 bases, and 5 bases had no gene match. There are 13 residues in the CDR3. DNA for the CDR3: TGTGCCAGCTCACCCGCCGGGACAGTTGGCTACACCTTC. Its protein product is CASSPAGTVGYTF. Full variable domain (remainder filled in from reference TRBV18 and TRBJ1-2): NAGVMQNPRHLVRRRGQEARLRCSPMKGHSHVYWYRQLPEEGLKFMVYLQKENIIDESGMPKERFSAEFPKEGPSILRIQQVVRGDSAAYFCASSPAGTVGYTFGSGTRLTVV.

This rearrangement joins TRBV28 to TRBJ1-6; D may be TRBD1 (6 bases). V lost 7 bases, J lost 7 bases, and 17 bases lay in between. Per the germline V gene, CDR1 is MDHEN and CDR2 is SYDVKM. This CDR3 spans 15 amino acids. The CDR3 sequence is CASTKYRERNSPLHF. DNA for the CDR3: TGTGCCAGCACCAAATACAGGGAGCGGAATTCACCCCTCCACTTT.

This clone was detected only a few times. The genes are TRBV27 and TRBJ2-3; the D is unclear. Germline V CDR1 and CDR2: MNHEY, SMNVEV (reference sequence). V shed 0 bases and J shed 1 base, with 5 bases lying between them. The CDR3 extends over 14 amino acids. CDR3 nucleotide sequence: TGTGCCAGCAGTTTATCTGCGGGCACAGATACGCAGTATTTT. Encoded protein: CASSLSAGTDTQYF.

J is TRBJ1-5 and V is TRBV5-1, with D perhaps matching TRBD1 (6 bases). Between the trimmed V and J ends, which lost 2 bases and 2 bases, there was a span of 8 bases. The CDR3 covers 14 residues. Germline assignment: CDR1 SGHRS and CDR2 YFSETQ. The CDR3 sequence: CASSLAGGNQPQHF. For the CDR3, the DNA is TGCGCCAGCAGCTTAGCAGGGGGCAATCAGCCCCAGCATTTT.

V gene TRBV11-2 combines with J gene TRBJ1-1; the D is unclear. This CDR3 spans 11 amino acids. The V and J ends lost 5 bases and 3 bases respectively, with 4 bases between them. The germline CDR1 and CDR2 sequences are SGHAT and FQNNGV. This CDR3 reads CASSLYTEAFF. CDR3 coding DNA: TGTGCCAGCAGCCTCTACACTGAAGCTTTCTTT.

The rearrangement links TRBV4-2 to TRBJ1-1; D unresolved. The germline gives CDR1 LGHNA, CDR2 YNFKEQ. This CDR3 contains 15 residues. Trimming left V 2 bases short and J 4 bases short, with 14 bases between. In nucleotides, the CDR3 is TGTGCCAGCAGCCAAACCTTAGAGGGAGGCACTGAAGCTTTCTTT. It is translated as CASSQTLEGGTEAFF.

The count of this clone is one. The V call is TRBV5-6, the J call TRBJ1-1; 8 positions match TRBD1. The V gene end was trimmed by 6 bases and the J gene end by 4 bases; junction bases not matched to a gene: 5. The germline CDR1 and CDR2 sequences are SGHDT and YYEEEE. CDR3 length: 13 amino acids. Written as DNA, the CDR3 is TGTGCCAGCACGTACAGGGGGGGCACTGAAGCTTTCTTT. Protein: CASTYRGGTEAFF.

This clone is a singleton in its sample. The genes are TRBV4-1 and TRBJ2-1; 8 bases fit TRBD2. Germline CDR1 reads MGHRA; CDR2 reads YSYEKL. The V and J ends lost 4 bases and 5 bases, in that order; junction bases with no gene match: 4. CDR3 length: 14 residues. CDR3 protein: CASSPSGGDNEQFF. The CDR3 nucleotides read TGCGCCAGCAGCCCCAGCGGGGGAGACAATGAGCAGTTCTTC.

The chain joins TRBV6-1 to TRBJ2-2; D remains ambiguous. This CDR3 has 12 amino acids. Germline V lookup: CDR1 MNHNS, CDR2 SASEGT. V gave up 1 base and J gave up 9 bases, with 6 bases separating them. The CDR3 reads CASSEDRRELFF. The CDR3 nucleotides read TGTGCCAGCAGTGAAGACAGACGGGAGCTGTTTTTT.

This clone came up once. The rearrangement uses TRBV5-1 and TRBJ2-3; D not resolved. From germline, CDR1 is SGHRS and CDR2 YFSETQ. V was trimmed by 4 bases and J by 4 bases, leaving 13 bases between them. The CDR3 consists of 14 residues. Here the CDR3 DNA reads TGCGCCAGCAGCGCTAGAAGTGATCCAGATACGCAGTATTTT. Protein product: CASSARSDPDTQYF. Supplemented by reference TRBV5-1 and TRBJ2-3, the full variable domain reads KAGVTQTPRYLIKTRGQQVTLSCSPISGHRSVSWYQQTPGQGLQFLFEYFSETQRNKGNFPGRFSGRQFSNSRSEMNVSTLELGDSALYLCASSARSDPDTQYFGPGTRLTVL.

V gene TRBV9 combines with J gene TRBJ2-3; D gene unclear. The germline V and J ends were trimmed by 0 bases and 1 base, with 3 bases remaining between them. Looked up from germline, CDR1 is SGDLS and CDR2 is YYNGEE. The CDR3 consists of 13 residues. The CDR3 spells CASSVGGTDTQYF. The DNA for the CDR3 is TGTGCCAGCAGCGTAGGAGGCACAGATACGCAGTATTTT.

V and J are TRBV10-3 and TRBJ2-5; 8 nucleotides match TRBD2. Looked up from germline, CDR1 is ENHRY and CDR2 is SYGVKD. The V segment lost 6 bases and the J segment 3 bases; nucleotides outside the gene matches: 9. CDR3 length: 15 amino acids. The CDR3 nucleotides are TGTGCCATCAGCCAAGCGGGGGCCGGGGAAGAGACCCAGTACTTC. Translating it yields CAISQAGAGEETQYF.

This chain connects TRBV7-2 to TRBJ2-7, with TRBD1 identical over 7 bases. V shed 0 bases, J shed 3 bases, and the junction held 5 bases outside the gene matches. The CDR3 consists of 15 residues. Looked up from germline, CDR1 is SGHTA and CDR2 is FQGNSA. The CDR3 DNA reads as TGTGCCAGCAGCTTAGCAGGGGGCTCTCGCTACGAGCAGTACTTC. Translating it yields CASSLAGGSRYEQYF.

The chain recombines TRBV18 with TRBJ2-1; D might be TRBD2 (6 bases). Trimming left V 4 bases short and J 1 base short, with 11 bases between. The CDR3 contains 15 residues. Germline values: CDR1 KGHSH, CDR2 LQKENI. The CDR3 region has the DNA TGTGCCAGCTCACATAGCGGAGGTTCCTACAATGAGCAGTTCTTC. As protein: CASSHSGGSYNEQFF.

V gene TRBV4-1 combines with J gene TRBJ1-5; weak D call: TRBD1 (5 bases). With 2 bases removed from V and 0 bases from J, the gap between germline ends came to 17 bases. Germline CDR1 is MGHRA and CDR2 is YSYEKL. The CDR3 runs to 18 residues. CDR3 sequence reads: CASSQPDSRSDSNQPQHF. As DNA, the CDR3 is TGCGCCAGCAGCCAACCCGACAGCAGAAGCGATAGCAATCAGCCCCAGCATTTT.

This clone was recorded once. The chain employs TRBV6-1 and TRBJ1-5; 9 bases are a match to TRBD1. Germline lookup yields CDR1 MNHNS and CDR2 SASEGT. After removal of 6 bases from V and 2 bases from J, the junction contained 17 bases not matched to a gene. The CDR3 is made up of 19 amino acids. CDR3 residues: CASSEPRTGERIGNQPQHF. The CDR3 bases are TGTGCCAGCAGCGAACCCCGGACAGGGGAAAGGATTGGCAATCAGCCCCAGCATTTT.

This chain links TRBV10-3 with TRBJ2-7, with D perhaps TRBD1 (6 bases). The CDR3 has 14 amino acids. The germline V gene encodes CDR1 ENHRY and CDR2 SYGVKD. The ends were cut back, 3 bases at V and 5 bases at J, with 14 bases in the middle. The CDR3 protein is CAISDLTGINEQYF. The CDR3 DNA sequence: TGTGCCATCAGTGACTTAACAGGGATCAACGAGCAGTACTTC.

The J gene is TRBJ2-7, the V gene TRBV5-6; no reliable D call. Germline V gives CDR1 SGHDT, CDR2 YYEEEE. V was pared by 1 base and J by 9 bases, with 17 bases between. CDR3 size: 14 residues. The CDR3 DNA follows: TGTGCCAGCAGCTTGCTGTATTCCAGACAAGGGCAGTACTTC. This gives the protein CASSLLYSRQGQYF.

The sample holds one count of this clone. In DNA form, the CDR3 reads TGCGCCAGCAGCTTGGTTCCTAGCGGGGGTGACTTCGGAAATGAGCAGTTCTTC. It translates to CASSLVPSGGDFGNEQFF. The gene calls are TRBV5-1 and TRBJ2-1; 10 nucleotides agree with TRBD2. The germline V gene encodes CDR1 SGHRS and CDR2 YFSETQ. CDR3 length equals 18 residues. The V segment lost 0 bases and the J segment 7 bases; nucleotides outside the gene matches: 13.

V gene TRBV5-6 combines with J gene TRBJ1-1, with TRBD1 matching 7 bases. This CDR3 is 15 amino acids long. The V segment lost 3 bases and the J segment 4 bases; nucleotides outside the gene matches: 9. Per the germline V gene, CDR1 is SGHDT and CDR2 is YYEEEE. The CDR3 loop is CASSWSGTDVTEAFF. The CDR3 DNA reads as TGTGCCAGCAGCTGGTCTGGGACAGACGTCACTGAAGCTTTCTTT.

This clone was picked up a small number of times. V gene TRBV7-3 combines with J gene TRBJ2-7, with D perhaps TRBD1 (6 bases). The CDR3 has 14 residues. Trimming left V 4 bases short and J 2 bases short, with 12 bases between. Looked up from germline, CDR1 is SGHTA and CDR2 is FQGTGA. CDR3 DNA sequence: TGTGCCAGCAGCTCAGCGGCAGGGGCCTACGAGCAGTACTTC. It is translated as CASSSAAGAYEQYF.

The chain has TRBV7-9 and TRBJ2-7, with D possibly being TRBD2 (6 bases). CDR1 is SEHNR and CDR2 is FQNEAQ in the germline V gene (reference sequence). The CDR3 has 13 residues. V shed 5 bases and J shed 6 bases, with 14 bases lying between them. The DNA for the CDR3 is TGTGCCAGCAGCGGACGGACTATGGCCGAGCAGTACTTC. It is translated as CASSGRTMAEQYF. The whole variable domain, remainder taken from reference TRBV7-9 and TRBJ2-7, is DTGVSQNPRHKITKRGQNVTFRCDPISEHNRLYWYRQTLGQGPEFLTYFQNEAQLEKSRLLSDRFSAERPKGSFSTLEIQRTEQGDSAMYLCASSGRTMAEQYFGPGTRLTVT.

CDR3 region: CASSVVVPGVAGYTF. As DNA, the CDR3 is TGTGCCAGCAGCGTAGTTGTTCCGGGGGTGGCTGGCTACACCTTC. This chain uses TRBV9 with TRBJ1-2; the D gene is possibly TRBD1 (5 bases). Germline V CDR1 and CDR2: SGDLS, YYNGEE. With 0 bases removed from V and 7 bases from J, the gap between germline ends came to 16 bases. This CDR3 is 15 amino acids long.

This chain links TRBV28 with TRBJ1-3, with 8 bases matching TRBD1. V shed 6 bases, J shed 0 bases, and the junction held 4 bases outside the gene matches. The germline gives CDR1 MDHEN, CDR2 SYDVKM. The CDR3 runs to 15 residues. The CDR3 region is CASSPTGGSGNTIYF. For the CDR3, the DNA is TGTGCCAGCAGCCCAACAGGGGGCTCTGGAAACACCATATATTTT.